Shown below are 8 T cell receptor beta chains from a single sample sequenced in a study of prognosis after radiotherapy for stage I lung cancer. From genomic DNA, TCR beta CDR3 was amplified by two-round multiplex PCR. First-round PCR amplification was performed with primers specific to each TRBV and TRBJ gene. Using its own MiXCR run on the multiplex PCR reads, TCRdb lists one record per CDR3 protein. The sample gives tens of thousands of distinct CDR3 sequences, around a quarter of which show up once; 20% to 30% is in the top ten. The sequenced sample was PBMCs, obtained before or after stereotactic body radiation therapy (not recorded which). Receptors were obtained from a donor aged 50 or older with non-small cell lung cancer.

This clonotype was counted between two and nine times. The chain uses TRBV7-8 and TRBJ2-7; 10 nucleotides agree with TRBD1. The CDR3 extends over 14 amino acids. V was pared by 11 bases and J by 6 bases, with 13 bases of the junction left unmatched. Germline V lookup: CDR1 SGHVS, CDR2 FQNEAQ. In nucleotides, the CDR3 is TGTGCCGGCACCGTGGACAGGGGGGGCTCCGAGCAGTACTTC. Residues: CAGTVDRGGSEQYF.

This clonotype was detected many times. The CDR3 region has the DNA TGCGCCAGCAGCGCGGGCCCGACCGAGACCCAGTACTTC. As protein: CASSAGPTETQYF. The chain couples TRBV5-1 to TRBJ2-5; D may be TRBD2 (5 bases). CDR1 and CDR2 from the germline V gene are SGHRS and YFSETQ. V was pared by 4 bases and J by 5 bases, with 12 bases between. The length of the CDR3 is 13 residues. Using reference TRBV5-1 and TRBJ2-5 for the parts outside the CDR3, the full variable domain is KAGVTQTPRYLIKTRGQQVTLSCSPISGHRSVSWYQQTPGQGLQFLFEYFSETQRNKGNFPGRFSGRQFSNSRSEMNVSTLELGDSALYLCASSAGPTETQYFGPGTRLLVL.

This clonotype was seen ten or more times. The genes are TRBV12-3 or TRBV12-4 and TRBJ2-2, with D possibly matching TRBD1 (5 bases). This CDR3 is 14 amino acids long. Trimming took 5 bases from V and 5 from J, leaving 12 bases between them. CDR3 DNA: TGTGCCAGCAGTCGCTACCAGGGTACCGGGGAGCTGTTTTTT. Encoded protein: CASSRYQGTGELFF.

This clonotype was detected many times. The V and J genes are TRBV6-1 and TRBJ1-5; 9 bases match TRBD1. Germline loops: CDR1 MNHNS, CDR2 SASEGT. V dropped 8 bases and J dropped 4; count of bases not matched to a gene: 3. There are 13 residues in the CDR3. As DNA, the CDR3 is TGTGCCAGCCGACAGGGGGTAAATCAGCCCCAGCATTTT. This translates into CASRQGVNQPQHF.

This clonotype was recorded many times. The rearrangement joins TRBV12-3 or TRBV12-4 to TRBJ1-4; D is possibly TRBD1 (6 bases). The CDR3 has 16 residues. V was cut by 4 bases and J by 7 bases, with 19 bases left in between. Here the CDR3 DNA reads TGTGCCAGCAGTTCCTCTCCGACAGGTGTTCGTGAAAAACTGTTTTTT. As protein: CASSSSPTGVREKLFF.

This clonotype was detected ten times or more. The V gene is TRBV2, the J gene TRBJ1-2, with D hard to call. Between the trimmed V and J ends, which lost 4 bases and 0 bases, there was a span of 9 bases. CDR1 SNHLY and CDR2 FYNNEI come from the germline V gene. The CDR3 covers 14 residues. This CDR3 is CASSVRVANYGYTF. The CDR3 DNA is TGTGCCAGCAGTGTTCGCGTCGCTAACTATGGCTACACCTTC.

This chain connects TRBV7-6 to TRBJ2-5, with TRBD2 matching over 7 bases. The CDR3 is made up of 15 amino acids. J lost 3 bases, V lost 1 base, and 5 bases had no gene match. The germline gives CDR1 SGHVS, CDR2 FNYEAQ. CDR3 loop: CASSLVPGGKETQYF. DNA of the CDR3: TGTGCCAGCAGCTTAGTTCCGGGGGGAAAAGAGACCCAGTACTTC.

This clonotype occurred many times. V gene TRBV6-5 combines with J gene TRBJ1-5; the match to TRBD1 covers 8 bases. Trimming took 2 bases from V and 3 from J; bases not matched to a gene: 3. This CDR3 spans 15 amino acids. Germline CDR1 MNHEY, CDR2 SVGAGI. CDR3 nucleotides: TGTGCCAGCAGTTACCAGACAGGGGTCAATCAGCCCCAGCATTTT. Its translation is CASSYQTGVNQPQHF.